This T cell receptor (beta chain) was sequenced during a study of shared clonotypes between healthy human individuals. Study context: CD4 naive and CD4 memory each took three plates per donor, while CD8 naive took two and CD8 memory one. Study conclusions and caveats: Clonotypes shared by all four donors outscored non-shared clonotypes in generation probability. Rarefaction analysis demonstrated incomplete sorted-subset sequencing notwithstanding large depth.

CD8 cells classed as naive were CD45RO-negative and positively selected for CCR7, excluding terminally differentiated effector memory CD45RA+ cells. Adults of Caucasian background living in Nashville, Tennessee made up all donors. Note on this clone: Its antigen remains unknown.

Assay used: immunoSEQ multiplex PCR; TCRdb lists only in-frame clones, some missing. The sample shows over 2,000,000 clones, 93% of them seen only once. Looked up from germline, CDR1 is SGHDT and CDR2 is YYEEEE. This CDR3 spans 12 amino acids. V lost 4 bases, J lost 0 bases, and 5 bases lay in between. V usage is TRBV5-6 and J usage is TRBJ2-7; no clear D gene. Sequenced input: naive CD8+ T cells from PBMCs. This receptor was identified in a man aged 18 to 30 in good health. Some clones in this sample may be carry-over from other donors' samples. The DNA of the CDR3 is TGTGCCAGCAGCCCCGGCTCCTACGAGCAGTACTTC. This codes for CASSPGSYEQYF.